This T cell receptor beta chain originates from a study of blood T cell repertoires in COVID-19. All enrollees were roughly 18 to 95 years old and from roughly 22 US areas. Sequencing used immunoSEQ multiplex PCR; TCRdb keeps in-frame clones, though not all of them. The data hold around 190,000 clones, with 84% observed a single time. The CDR3 sequence is 18 residues long. CDR1 and CDR2 (germline): PRHDT, FYEKMQ (reference sequence). V lost 4 bases, J lost 0 bases, and 9 bases stayed unmatched. This TCR derives from a woman in her 30s who had been exposed to COVID-19. The V and J genes are TRBV13 and TRBJ2-4; 10 positions agree with TRBD1. Sequenced: PBMCs or T cells enriched from blood (not recorded which). This CDR3 reads CASSSRDRGSLAKNIQYF. CDR3 bases: TGTGCCAGCAGCTCCCGGGACAGGGGTTCTCTAGCCAAAAACATTCAGTACTTC.